Following are 26 T cell receptor beta chains from one sample sequenced in a study of cytomegalovirus exposure and HLA in healthy donors. Use of 60 Vbeta and 13 Jbeta primers characterized the PCR. Method: immunoSEQ multiplex PCR; TCRdb's copy keeps in-frame clones and lacks some. The sample holds fewer than 200,000 clones; approximately 80% are singletons and the top ten take about 0.8%. Sequences were obtained from PBMCs. The receptor set was obtained from a woman between 18 and 29 years old in good health and CMV-seronegative.

This clone was detected only a few times. This chain joins TRBV7-2 and TRBJ1-1; D is undetermined. Per germline, CDR1 SGHTA and CDR2 FQGNSA. V lost 3 bases, J lost 4 bases, and 12 bases lay in between. The CDR3 sequence is 14 residues long. The CDR3 nucleotides read TGTGCCAGCAGCTTTCGGGGTACGGGCACTGAAGCTTTCTTT. This encodes CASSFRGTGTEAFF.

This clone was seen a single time. The rearrangement joins TRBV7-2 to TRBJ2-7, with 7 bases identical to TRBD1. The germline V gene encodes CDR1 SGHTA and CDR2 FQGNSA. The trim removed 4 bases at V and 10 bases at J, leaving 4 bases unmatched. CDR3 size: 11 residues. The CDR3 reads CASSSEGAQYF. The CDR3 coding sequence is TGTGCCAGCAGCTCAGAGGGGGCTCAGTACTTC.

The rearrangement links TRBV5-1 to TRBJ2-5, with D perhaps matching TRBD2 (5 bases). The V gene's germline CDR1 is SGHRS and CDR2 YFSETQ. Trimming shortened V by 4 bases and J by 1 base, and 20 bases separated the two germline ends. This CDR3 has 17 amino acids. The CDR3: CASSRALEGWPQETQYF. The CDR3, as DNA: TGCGCCAGCAGCCGGGCCCTAGAGGGTTGGCCCCAAGAGACCCAGTACTTC.

V gene TRBV21-1 combines with J gene TRBJ1-5; the table's D gene call, TRBD1, was not cross checked with the DNA. TRBV21-1 is classified as a pseudogene. CDR3 length equals 15 residues. The CDR3 region has the DNA TGTGCCAGCGGGGGCAGGCGTTATAGCAATCAGCCCCAGCATTTT. Translated: CASGGRRYSNQPQHF.

The chain has TRBV7-2 and TRBJ2-3; a weak D match, TRBD2 (6 bases). V lost 1 base and J 1 base, leaving 9 bases between the germline ends. From germline, CDR1 is SGHTA and CDR2 FQGNSA. CDR3 size: 15 residues. Written as DNA, the CDR3 is TGTGCCAGCAGCTTAGGGGACTTAGGCACAGATACGCAGTATTTT. Translation: CASSLGDLGTDTQYF.

The chain uses TRBV2 and TRBJ2-5, with D maybe TRBD1 (6 bases). This CDR3 contains 14 residues. Per germline, CDR1 SNHLY and CDR2 FYNNEI. Trimming took off 8 bases at V and 4 bases at J, with 17 bases between the two ends. For the CDR3, the DNA is TGTGCCAGCTCCCTTAACAGGGTCACAGAGACCCAGTACTTC. Translating gives CASSLNRVTETQYF. Based on the CDR3 plus reference TRBV2 and TRBJ2-5, the full variable domain is EPEVTQTPSHQVTQMGQEVILRCVPISNHLYFYWYRQILGQKVEFLVSFYNNEISEKSEIFDDQFSVERPDGSNFTLKIRSTKLEDSAMYFCASSLNRVTETQYFGPGTRLLVL.

The chain is built from TRBV28 and TRBJ2-1; TRBD2 aligns across 11 bases. Per germline, CDR1 MDHEN and CDR2 SYDVKM. The V segment lost 4 bases and the J segment 8 bases; nucleotides outside the gene matches: 13. This CDR3 is built from 17 residues. The CDR3 DNA sequence: TGTGCCAGCAGTTACCATCGACTAGCGGGAATTGCGGATGAGCAGTTCTTC. Its protein product is CASSYHRLAGIADEQFF.

In this sample, this clone turned up once. This sequence joins TRBV5-6 and TRBJ1-5; D is uncertain. Germline lookup yields CDR1 SGHDT and CDR2 YYEEEE. The CDR3 runs 13 residues. Trimming removed 1 base at V and 4 bases at J, with 6 bases between. CDR3 loop: CASSLRANQPQHF. CDR3 DNA: TGTGCCAGCAGCTTGCGAGCGAATCAGCCCCAGCATTTT.

The chain joins TRBV7-9 to TRBJ2-1; TRBD2 matches 7 bases. CDR3 size: 15 residues. Per germline, CDR1 SEHNR and CDR2 FQNEAQ (reference sequence). V shed 3 bases and J 4 bases; nucleotides not matched to a gene: 6. CDR3 nucleotide sequence: TGTGCCAGCAGCTTGAGTAGCGGGTATTACAATGAGCAGTTCTTC. It encodes CASSLSSGYYNEQFF.

This chain connects TRBV14 to TRBJ2-7; D gene ambiguous. The V gene lost 2 bases and the J gene lost 9 bases, with 17 bases spanning the gap. CDR3 length: 14 amino acids. Germline CDR1 is SGHDN and CDR2 is FVKESK. The CDR3 loop reads CASSQMISEARQYF. CDR3 nucleotide sequence: TGTGCCAGCAGCCAAATGATCTCGGAAGCTAGGCAGTACTTC.

V gene TRBV4-1 combines with J gene TRBJ2-5; possible D gene TRBD2, 5 bases. The CDR3 spans 18 residues. V was shortened by 0 bases and J by 2 bases, with 19 bases between the two germline ends. The germline gives CDR1 MGHRA, CDR2 YSYEKL. CDR3 nucleotides: TGCGCCAGCAGCCAAGATCTTGCGAGCGGTGCACTTCAAGAGACCCAGTACTTC. This encodes CASSQDLASGALQETQYF.

This clone was seen a handful of times. J is TRBJ1-1 and V is TRBV6-1, with TRBD1 as a possible D gene (6 bases). The V gene's germline CDR1 is MNHNS and CDR2 SASEGT. The CDR3 contains 13 residues. V lost 8 bases and J lost 4, with 14 bases in between. The CDR3 region is CASDWQGRTEAFF. In DNA, the CDR3 is TGTGCCAGCGACTGGCAGGGGCGCACTGAAGCTTTCTTT.

J is TRBJ2-1 and V is TRBV6-5, with 7 bases aligning to TRBD1. This CDR3 has 14 amino acids. CDR1 is MNHEY, CDR2 SVGAGI, per germline. V lost 0 bases to trimming and J lost 9 bases; unmatched junction nucleotides: 5. DNA for the CDR3: TGTGCCAGCAGTTACTCGACAGGGCCTCGTGAGCAGTTCTTC. It specifies CASSYSTGPREQFF.

This chain joins TRBV6-5 and TRBJ2-2; TRBD2 might be the D (6 bases). This CDR3 contains 13 residues. Looked up from germline, CDR1 is MNHEY and CDR2 is SVGAGI. The V gene lost 7 bases and the J gene lost 6 bases, with 12 bases spanning the gap. The CDR3, as DNA: TGTGCCAGCACGCCCCGGAGGGCCGGGGAGCTGTTTTTT. Amino acid sequence: CASTPRRAGELFF.

This clone appeared a few times. V usage is TRBV5-1 and J usage is TRBJ2-5; TRBD1 might be the D (7 bases). Trimming shortened V by 1 base and J by 4 bases, and 11 bases separated the two germline ends. CDR3 length equals 14 residues. CDR1 is SGHRS and CDR2 is YFSETQ in the germline V gene. The CDR3 region has the DNA TGCGCCAGCAGCTTGAGACAGGGAGGAGAGACCCAGTACTTC. It is translated as CASSLRQGGETQYF.

This clone was seen more than once but under ten times. The chain combines TRBV28 with TRBJ1-1; D unresolved. V was shortened by 4 bases and J by 0 bases, with 12 bases between the two germline ends. The germline V gene has CDR1 MDHEN and CDR2 SYDVKM. The CDR3 loop spans 15 amino acids. CDR3 nucleotide sequence: TGTGCCAGCAGTTCCATTGACACCTTGAACACTGAAGCTTTCTTT. Its protein product is CASSSIDTLNTEAFF.

This clone was counted a single time. The chain has TRBV5-4 and TRBJ1-1, with 9 bases fitting TRBD1. The CDR3 runs to 15 residues. V lost 4 bases, J lost 4 bases, and 8 bases stayed unmatched. Germline-derived CDR1 and CDR2 are SGHNT and YYREEE (reference sequence). The CDR3 nucleotides read TGTGCCAGCAGCCCGACAGGGGGGACAATCACTGAAGCTTTCTTT. Translation: CASSPTGGTITEAFF.

The V and J genes are TRBV30 and TRBJ2-1; 10 bases agree with TRBD2. The CDR3 length is 17 residues. The V segment lost 3 bases and the J segment 4 bases; nucleotides outside the gene matches: 12. Germline V gene data show CDR1 as GTSNPN and CDR2 as SVGIG (reference sequence). The CDR3 sequence: CAWRRLAGVLSYNEQFF. CDR3 nucleotides: TGTGCCTGGAGAAGGCTAGCGGGAGTGTTATCGTACAATGAGCAGTTCTTC.

The chain has TRBV19 and TRBJ1-1; D is unresolved. CDR1 and CDR2 from the germline V gene are LNHDA and SQIVND (reference sequence). V lost 7 bases and J lost 5, with 14 bases in between. CDR3 size: 13 residues. CDR3 amino acids: CASTLLAGTEAFF. CDR3 DNA sequence: TGTGCCAGTACCTTACTGGCAGGTACTGAAGCTTTCTTT.

V gene TRBV5-1 combines with J gene TRBJ2-1, with 11 bases aligning to TRBD2. The germline V gene encodes CDR1 SGHRS and CDR2 YFSETQ. CDR3 length: 20 amino acids. Unmatched junction bases numbered 14, after V lost 3 bases and J lost 0 bases. CDR3 region: CASSWGMGLAAGSSYNEQFF. CDR3 DNA: TGCGCCAGCAGCTGGGGTATGGGACTAGCGGCCGGAAGCTCCTACAATGAGCAGTTCTTC.

The chain recombines TRBV19 with TRBJ1-5; 9 bases line up with TRBD1. V gave up 5 bases and J gave up 4 bases; unmatched junction bases: 3. Germline lookup yields CDR1 LNHDA and CDR2 SQIVND (reference sequence). CDR3 length: 14 amino acids. CDR3 loop: CASSFDRGNQPQHF. CDR3 nucleotides: TGTGCCAGTAGTTTCGACAGGGGGAATCAGCCCCAGCATTTT. The full variable domain, with the rest looked up from reference TRBV19 and TRBJ1-5, is DGGITQSPKYLFRKEGQNVTLSCEQNLNHDAMYWYRQDPGQGLRLIYYSQIVNDFQKGDIAEGYSVSREKKESFPLTVTSAQKNPTAFYLCASSFDRGNQPQHFGDGTRLSIL.

This clone has just a few counts. J is TRBJ1-2 and V is TRBV5-4; 7 positions agree with TRBD1. The CDR3 is 13 residues long. The ends lost 5 bases at V and 1 base at J; junction bases unmatched: 2. Germline CDR1 and CDR2: SGHNT and YYREEE (reference sequence). CDR3 bases: TGTGCCAGCAGACGGGACAGTAACTATGGCTACACCTTC. Protein sequence: CASRRDSNYGYTF.

This chain connects TRBV5-1 to TRBJ2-5, with TRBD1 matching 10 bases. In germline, CDR1 is SGHRS, CDR2 YFSETQ. The J segment lost 11 bases and the V segment lost 5 bases, leaving 15 bases of the junction unmatched. The CDR3 length is 15 residues. DNA of the CDR3: TGCGCCAGCAGTTCAGCCGGGACAGGGGCGTGGGAGCAGTACTTC. This encodes CASSSAGTGAWEQYF.

The chain couples TRBV2 to TRBJ2-7; 7 bases are a match to TRBD1. The CDR3 is made up of 15 amino acids. CDR1 and CDR2 (germline): SNHLY, FYNNEI. The J segment lost 4 bases and the V segment lost 6 bases, leaving 12 bases of the junction unmatched. In DNA, the CDR3 is TGTGCCAGCAGGGGGCCGACAGGGAGCCCATACGAGCAGTACTTC. This gives the protein CASRGPTGSPYEQYF.

V gene TRBV18 combines with J gene TRBJ1-2, with D possibly being TRBD1 (6 bases). Germline V gene data show CDR1 as KGHSH and CDR2 as LQKENI. With 10 bases removed from V and 4 bases from J, the gap between germline ends came to 10 bases. The CDR3 totals 11 residues. CDR3 sequence reads: CATMTGYGYTF. The CDR3 DNA sequence: TGTGCCACCATGACAGGCTATGGCTACACCTTC.

J is TRBJ1-2 and V is TRBV6-6, with a weak D call TRBD1 (5 bases). The CDR3 has 14 amino acids. Trimming took 7 bases from V and 2 from J, leaving 14 bases between them. The germline V gene has CDR1 MNHNY and CDR2 SVGAGI (reference sequence). CDR3 sequence (DNA): TGTGCCAGCACACAAGGGGCGGGGAACTATGGCTACACCTTC. Translated: CASTQGAGNYGYTF.